The clone carrying this TCR beta chain was seen repeatedly, ten times or more. The sample belongs to a study of early T cells in non-severe SARS-CoV-2 infection. TCRdb independently ran MiXCR on the 5' RACE reads; one entry per CDR3 protein. The sample records 60,000 or so distinct CDR3 sequences, more than 12% being singletons. The junction had 5 bases not matched to a gene; V was cut back by 2 bases and J by 5 bases. Germline CDR1 SGHAT, CDR2 FQNNGV. This CDR3 spans 15 amino acids. Here the sequenced sample was whole blood, taken at baseline. The rearrangement links TRBV11-2 to TRBJ2-2; 7 nucleotides line up with TRBD2. This TCR came from an adult who was a healthcare worker with PCR-confirmed SARS-CoV-2 infection or an uninfected control (not recorded which). In DNA form, the CDR3 reads TGTGCCAGCAGCTTACAGGCCGGGGGGACCGGGGAGCTGTTTTTT. Protein product: CASSLQAGGTGELFF.